This T cell receptor beta chain was captured by sequencing in a study of vaccination and CD4 T cells after COVID-19. Study-wide context: Everyone enrolled got two doses of BNT162b2 or mRNA-1273 vaccine. For control cultures, the treatment was a CEFX pool, an HIV-1 Nef pool, or no peptide.

This clonotype has more than one count but fewer than ten. Its antigen is undetermined. Sequencing of DNA taken from cultured CD4+ T cells relied on the Oncomine TCR Beta short-read assay. The source of extracted genomic DNA was cultured CD4+ T cells. Using its own MiXCR run on the PCR reads, TCRdb lists one record per CDR3 protein. Among thousands of distinct CDR3 sequences listed, roughly 31% were seen once. The treatment is: approximately nine-day PBMC culture with coronavirus spike peptide pools or control peptides (ViraFEST assay). Researchers collected the unexposed donor's CD4+ T cells before the COVID-19 pandemic (2011-2018). Once cultured less than 13 days, CD4+ T cells underwent isolation by negative selection. The sequence was collected from a human donor in good health. Material for sequencing was CD4+ T cells from blood, cultured in vitro.

The CDR3 nucleotides are TGTGCCACCAGTGATTTGCAGGGGACCGGGGAGCTGTTTTTT. It is translated as CATSDLQGTGELFF. This chain connects TRBV24-1 to TRBJ2-2, with D tentatively TRBD1 (6 bases). Trimming removed 0 bases at V and 5 bases at J, with 6 bases between. The CDR3 extends over 14 amino acids. Germline lookup yields CDR1 KGHDR and CDR2 SFDVKD.